Reported below is one T cell receptor (beta chain). No antigen is known for it. This entry belongs to a study of shared clonotypes between healthy human individuals. Across the study: Donors had three CD4 naive, three CD4 memory, two CD8 naive and one CD8 memory plate apiece. Notes on the study in general: For naive CD4 cells, approximately 4.8% of clonotypes were shared across a handful of donors. What limited the represented genetic and exposure-history diversity was the small number of donors.

The study ran the assay at deep level. Method: immunoSEQ multiplex PCR; TCRdb's copy keeps in-frame clones and lacks some. The repertoire includes about 1 million clones, under 80% of them detected once, and less than 1.5% sits in the top ten. Sequencing input: memory CD4+ T cells sorted from blood. As to subset: CD45RA-negative fraction. The sequence was obtained from a man aged 18 to 30 in good health.

CDR3 nucleotide sequence: TGCGCCAGCAGCTTGTTGACAGGGGGGACTGAAGCTTTCTTT. It is translated as CASSLLTGGTEAFF. The chain carries TRBV5-1 and TRBJ1-1, with 9 bases identical to TRBD1. Trimming at V came to 1 base and at J to 5 bases, leaving 3 bases not matched to a gene. This CDR3 contains 14 residues. The germline gives CDR1 SGHRS, CDR2 YFSETQ.